The 10 T cell receptor beta chains given below trace back to one sample, sequenced in a study of radiotherapy plus CTLA-4 blockade in lung cancer. Here immunoSEQ multiplex PCR was the method, and the copy in TCRdb shows in-frame clones only, minus some. The data show about 43,000 clones, about 67% seen once. The input for sequencing was peripheral blood, taken from a patient treated with radiotherapy plus ipilimumab. The source of these receptors is a human donor with non-small cell lung cancer who had a partial response to radiotherapy plus ipilimumab.

This chain uses TRBV7-6 with TRBJ1-2; no clear D gene. Germline V gene sequence: CDR1 SGHVS, CDR2 FNYEAQ. The CDR3 extends over 13 amino acids. Trimming removed 2 bases from V and 5 bases from J, with 9 bases in between. The CDR3 region has the DNA TGTGCCAGCAGCTTAAAAGAGGATTATGGCTACACCTTC. Translation: CASSLKEDYGYTF.

The rearrangement joins TRBV9 to TRBJ2-1; TRBD2 aligns across 7 bases. Germline V gives CDR1 SGDLS, CDR2 YYNGEE. V lost 3 bases, J lost 5 bases, and 5 bases stayed unmatched. The CDR3 is made up of 14 amino acids. The CDR3 is CASSGLAENNEQFF. CDR3 coding DNA: TGTGCCAGCAGCGGGCTAGCGGAGAACAATGAGCAGTTCTTC.

This clone qualifies as medium-sized. This chain uses TRBV4-1 with TRBJ1-1; 10 positions match TRBD1. The CDR3 is 13 residues long. The V and J ends lost 4 bases and 4 bases, in that order; junction bases with no gene match: 0. Germline V lookup: CDR1 MGHRA, CDR2 YSYEKL. The CDR3, as DNA: TGCGCCAGCAGCCGGGACAGGGGCACTGAAGCTTTCTTT. It encodes CASSRDRGTEAFF.

This rearrangement joins TRBV14 to TRBJ2-1, with D perhaps TRBD2 (5 bases). The CDR3 consists of 14 residues. V lost 1 base and J 10 bases, leaving 14 bases between the germline ends. Germline CDR1 and CDR2: SGHDN and FVKESK. This chain's CDR3 is CASSQVLRSGEQFF. In nucleotides, the CDR3 is TGTGCCAGCAGCCAAGTCCTCAGATCGGGAGAGCAGTTCTTC.

The CDR3 here is CATSLGGQNYGYTF. CDR3 DNA: TGTGCCACCAGCCTCGGGGGACAGAACTATGGCTACACCTTC. J is TRBJ1-2 and V is TRBV15; TRBD1 agrees at 7 bases. In germline, CDR1 is LNHNV, CDR2 YYDKDF (reference sequence). The V segment lost 5 bases and the J segment 2 bases; nucleotides outside the gene matches: 5. The CDR3 is made up of 14 amino acids.

In its sample, this clone was seen a few times. The V call is TRBV27, the J call TRBJ2-1; TRBD2 matches 8 bases. V shed 5 bases and J 5 bases; nucleotides not matched to a gene: 5. Germline V lookup: CDR1 MNHEY, CDR2 SMNVEV (reference sequence). The CDR3 is 14 residues long. The CDR3 DNA sequence: TGTGCCAGCAGTCGGAGCGGGAGAAACAATGAGCAGTTCTTC. Translating it yields CASSRSGRNNEQFF.

The V gene is TRBV5-6, the J gene TRBJ2-2; 10 positions match TRBD2. The CDR3 covers 17 residues. V was pared by 2 bases and J by 5 bases, with 9 bases of the junction left unmatched. CDR1 is SGHDT and CDR2 is YYEEEE in the germline V gene. The CDR3 spells CASSFLELAGPTGELFF. DNA of the CDR3: TGTGCCAGCAGCTTCCTAGAACTAGCGGGACCTACCGGGGAGCTGTTTTTT.

This rearrangement joins TRBV27 to TRBJ1-4, with TRBD1 identical over 8 bases. The CDR3 consists of 15 residues. Germline V gene sequence: CDR1 MNHEY, CDR2 SMNVEV (reference sequence). After removal of 5 bases from V and 8 bases from J, the junction contained 10 bases not matched to a gene. CDR3 loop: CASSKIGQGTEKLFF. CDR3 nucleotide sequence: TGTGCCAGCAGTAAGATTGGACAGGGAACAGAAAAACTGTTTTTT.

J is TRBJ2-7 and V is TRBV30; 9 bases are a match to TRBD2. Trimming removed 1 base from V and 4 bases from J; junction bases left unmatched: 2. Germline V lookup: CDR1 GTSNPN, CDR2 SVGIG (reference sequence). The CDR3 has 13 residues. The CDR3 protein is CAWSASGDYEQYF. DNA for the CDR3: TGTGCCTGGAGTGCTAGCGGGGATTACGAGCAGTACTTC.

In this sample, this clone turned up a few times. This chain joins TRBV6-5 and TRBJ1-2; perhaps TRBD1 as D (5 bases). Germline CDR1 is MNHEY and CDR2 is SVGAGI. The CDR3 has 15 amino acids. V was clipped by 7 bases and J by 7 bases, with 22 bases between them. The CDR3 here is CASTPRGSSPSGYTF. CDR3 nucleotide sequence: TGTGCCAGCACCCCGCGGGGGTCTTCCCCTTCTGGCTACACCTTC.